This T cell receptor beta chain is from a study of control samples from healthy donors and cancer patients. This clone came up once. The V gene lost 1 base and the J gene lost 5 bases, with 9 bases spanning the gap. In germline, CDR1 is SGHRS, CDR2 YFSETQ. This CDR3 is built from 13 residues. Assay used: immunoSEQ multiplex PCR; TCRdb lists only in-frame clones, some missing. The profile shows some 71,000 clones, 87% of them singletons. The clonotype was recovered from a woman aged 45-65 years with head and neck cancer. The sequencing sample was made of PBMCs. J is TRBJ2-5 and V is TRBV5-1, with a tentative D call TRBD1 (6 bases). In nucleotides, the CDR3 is TGCGCCAGCAGCTTGATTAGGGGGGAGACCCAGTACTTC. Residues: CASSLIRGETQYF.